This entry lists 18 T cell receptor beta chains sequenced from one sample in a study of Graves' ophthalmopathy and Graves' hyperthyroidism. RNA transcripts served as template for amplifying TCR beta CDR3 sequences. HTBI-primed RT-PCR formed the first round, and a multiplex PCR formed the second. TCRdb re-called the multiplex PCR reads through MiXCR, storing one row per CDR3 protein. The sample has over a million distinct CDR3 sequences, 35% to 40% seen once. Sequencing was done on a sample of peripheral blood or thyroid tissue (not recorded which). The source of these receptors is an adult man with Graves' hyperthyroidism.

To note about this clonotype: A read error may account for a junction end that differs from germline. V usage is TRBV10-2 and J usage is TRBJ2-7; D possibly corresponds to TRBD1 (5 bases). Germline CDR1 and CDR2: WSHSY and SAAADI. The CDR3 is 14 residues long. In DNA form, the CDR3 reads TGTGCCAGCAGTTCCTCAGGGCAGGGTTACGAGCAGTACTTC. Amino acid sequence: CASSSSGQGYEQYF.

A word on this clonotype: Germline and junction disagree at one end, which may indicate a read error. This chain connects TRBV10-3 to TRBJ2-7; D is undetermined. Looked up from germline, CDR1 is ENHRY and CDR2 is SYGVKD. The CDR3 is 13 residues long. CDR3 DNA sequence: TGTGCCAGCAGTGAACAAACAAGGAACGAGCAGTACTTC. Translated: CASSEQTRNEQYF.

The rearrangement uses TRBV25-1 and TRBJ2-7; 8 nucleotides agree with TRBD1. The J segment lost 4 bases and the V segment lost 7 bases, leaving 15 bases of the junction unmatched. The germline gives CDR1 MGHDK, CDR2 SYGVNS. This CDR3 has 16 amino acids. The CDR3 reads CASTPPPGTGGYEQYF. CDR3 in DNA: TGTGCCAGCACACCTCCCCCCGGGACAGGTGGATACGAGCAGTACTTC.

A remark on this clonotype: The junction departs from the called germline gene at one end, perhaps through a read error. This chain connects TRBV6-2 or TRBV6-3 to TRBJ2-5; D unclear. Germline values: CDR1 MNHEY, CDR2 SVGEGT. This CDR3 has 13 residues. In nucleotides, the CDR3 is TGTGTCAGCAGCCCACTGTCTCAAGAGACCCAGTACTTC. It codes for CVSSPLSQETQYF.

This clonotype was counted between two and nine times. The rearrangement joins TRBV4-3 to TRBJ2-7; tentatively, D is TRBD2 (5 bases). CDR3 length: 15 residues. The germline V and J ends were trimmed by 1 base and 4 bases, with 14 bases remaining between them. In germline, CDR1 is LGHNA, CDR2 YSLEER. CDR3 sequence: CASSQAPGWEYEQYF. In DNA form, the CDR3 reads TGCGCCAGCAGCCAAGCCCCGGGATGGGAGTACGAGCAGTACTTC.

This clonotype was counted ten times or more. This chain joins TRBV12-3 or TRBV12-4 and TRBJ2-7, with a possible D match to TRBD2 (5 bases). CDR3 length: 13 amino acids. Trimming removed 6 bases from V and 3 bases from J, with 12 bases in between. CDR3 DNA sequence: TGTGCCAGCAGCCCGGTAAGCGGCTACGAGCAGTACTTC. This codes for CASSPVSGYEQYF.

Points on this clonotype: An end of the junction differs from the germline gene, which may be a read error. This chain links TRBV15 with TRBJ2-5, with a possible D match to TRBD1 (6 bases). Germline V gives CDR1 LNHNV, CDR2 YYDKDF (reference sequence). This CDR3 contains 15 residues. The CDR3 DNA is TGTGCCACCAGCCCTACCCGGGACACTCAAGGGACCCAGTACTTC. Protein: CATSPTRDTQGTQYF.

This rearrangement joins TRBV9 to TRBJ2-2; no reliable D call. Per the germline V gene, CDR1 is SGDLS and CDR2 is YYNGEE. Trimming took off 4 bases at V and 5 bases at J, with 12 bases between the two ends. This CDR3 contains 14 residues. CDR3 in amino acids: CASSPRTVTGELFF. The DNA for the CDR3 is TGTGCCAGCAGCCCCCGGACGGTTACCGGGGAGCTGTTTTTT. Using reference TRBV9 and TRBJ2-2 for the parts outside the CDR3, the full variable domain is DSGVTQTPKHLITATGQRVTLRCSPRSGDLSVYWYQQSLDQGLQFLIQYYNGEERAKGNILERFSAQQFPDLHSELNLSSLELGDSALYFCASSPRTVTGELFFGEGSRLTVL.

This clonotype was observed a handful of times. One end of the junction is discordant with germline, which a read error may explain. The CDR3 DNA reads as TGTGCCAGCAGTGCGGGACATTCGGGAGAGACTCAGTACTTC. Amino acid sequence: CASSAGHSGETQYF. The chain recombines TRBV2 with TRBJ2-5; D is perhaps TRBD1 or TRBD2 (6 bases each). The CDR3 has 14 amino acids. CDR1 and CDR2 from the germline V gene are SNHLY and FYNNEI. Full variable domain (outside the CDR3, taken from reference TRBV2 and TRBJ2-5): EPEVTQTPSHQVTQMGQEVILRCVPISNHLYFYWYRQILGQKVEFLVSFYNNEISEKSEIFDDQFSVERPDGSNFTLKIRSTKLEDSAMYFCASSAGHSGETQYFGPGTRLLVL.

The genes are TRBV7-2 and TRBJ2-7, with D tentatively TRBD1 (5 bases). Germline assignment: CDR1 SGHTA and CDR2 FQGNSA. The CDR3 has 15 amino acids. V lost 7 bases and J lost 9, with 25 bases in between. The CDR3 region is CASNRRVGNEVGQYF. The CDR3 region has the DNA TGTGCCAGCAACCGCAGGGTGGGAAACGAAGTGGGGCAGTACTTC.

This chain connects TRBV20-1 to TRBJ1-6; no firm D call. The ends were cut back, 6 bases at V and 11 bases at J, with 8 bases in the middle. This CDR3 is built from 10 residues. Looked up from germline, CDR1 is DFQATT and CDR2 is SNEGSKA (reference sequence). The CDR3, as DNA: TGCAGTGCACACGGGACACCCCTCCACTTT. It yields the protein CSAHGTPLHF.

Regarding this clonotype: A much larger clone lies a single base off, so this may be a read error. J is TRBJ2-7 and V is TRBV7-2; D gene unclear. CDR1 is SGHTA and CDR2 is FQGNSA in the germline V gene. The CDR3 contains 12 residues. V was pared by 1 base and J by 5 bases, with 6 bases between. The CDR3 is CASSLGFDEQYF. Here the CDR3 DNA reads TGTGCCAGCAGCTTAGGTTTCGACGAGCAGTACTTC.

The sample holds many counts of this clonotype. The chain recombines TRBV7-8 with TRBJ1-5, with TRBD1 identical over 9 bases. The length of the CDR3 is 15 residues. The germline V gene has CDR1 SGHVS and CDR2 FQNEAQ. Trimming removed 5 bases from V and 4 bases from J; junction bases left unmatched: 6. CDR3 loop: CASSKPGQGNQPQHF. The CDR3 coding sequence is TGTGCCAGCAGCAAACCGGGACAGGGAAATCAGCCCCAGCATTTT.

For this clonotype: One end of the junction varies from germline; a read error may be responsible. CDR3 protein: CATSHSSYEQYF. CDR3 bases: TGTGCCACCAGCCATTCCTCCTACGAGCAGTACTTC. This sequence joins TRBV3-1 and TRBJ2-7, with D uncertain. CDR3 size: 12 residues. Germline values: CDR1 LGHDT, CDR2 YNNKEL (reference sequence).

Only a few counts were recorded for this clonotype. The chain joins TRBV2 to TRBJ2-7; D uncertain. The CDR3 contains 12 residues. The germline V gene has CDR1 SNHLY and CDR2 FYNNEI. V was pared by 6 bases and J by 2 bases, with 8 bases between. The CDR3 nucleotides read TGTGCCAGCAGAGAGAGGACCTACGAGCAGTACTTC. It specifies CASRERTYEQYF.

This clonotype was seen repeatedly, ten times or more. The chain carries TRBV7-2 and TRBJ2-5; D perhaps matches TRBD1 (6 bases). Germline assignment: CDR1 SGHTA and CDR2 FQGNSA. The CDR3 sequence is 15 residues long. The germline V and J ends were trimmed by 8 bases and 0 bases, with 16 bases remaining between them. CDR3 nucleotide sequence: TGTGCCAGCGGCAAACAGGGTTTTTACCAAGAGACCCAGTACTTC. Translating gives CASGKQGFYQETQYF.

The chain recombines TRBV15 with TRBJ1-5; D not resolved. Trimming removed 3 bases from V and 14 bases from J, with 20 bases in between. In germline, CDR1 is LNHNV, CDR2 YYDKDF (reference sequence). The CDR3 sequence is 14 residues long. The CDR3 nucleotides read TGTGCCACCAGCAGGTTAGCGGGAGGGCCCTACGAGCATTTT. This sequence encodes CATSRLAGGPYEHF.

This clonotype was counted ten times or more. The chain employs TRBV19 and TRBJ1-5; 7 bases line up with TRBD1. The CDR3 has 15 residues. Trimming cost V 5 bases and J 6 bases; bases outside gene matches: 10. Germline values: CDR1 LNHDA, CDR2 SQIVND (reference sequence). The CDR3 region has the DNA TGTGCCAGTAGTGAGACAGGGTTTAATGTTCAGCCCCAGCATTTT. This translates into CASSETGFNVQPQHF.